This TCR beta chain was retrieved from a study of blood T cell repertoires in COVID-19. Study-wide context: The United States, Italy and Spain provided the acute and convalescent COVID-19 samples.

CDR1 and CDR2 (germline): SNHLY, FYNNEI. Trimming removed 8 bases at V and 0 bases at J, with 14 bases between. This CDR3 contains 15 residues. TCRdb keeps only in-frame clones here, not all; method: immunoSEQ multiplex PCR. The repertoire includes fewer than 200,000 clones, roughly 91% of them detected once, and roughly 5.3% sits in the top ten. The chain recombines TRBV2 with TRBJ1-5; D unresolved. The sequenced sample was peripheral blood. The receptor was isolated from a man aged 18 to 29 with COVID-19, enrolled during active disease. This chain's CDR3 is CASGSQRPSNQPQHF. As DNA, the CDR3 is TGTGCCAGCGGGAGCCAGAGGCCTAGCAATCAGCCCCAGCATTTT.